Listed here is a single T cell receptor (beta chain). This entry belongs to a study of blood T cell repertoires in COVID-19. In the study's own analysis: Researchers report that nucleated cell counts were estimated from reference gene primer amplification. Data came from immunoSEQ multiplex PCR; TCRdb stores just in-frame clones and leaves some out. V, J and clone size are those of that table, while D and trimming were read from the DNA. The sample holds 350,000 to 550,000 clones, 75% to 90% seen once. Living in 20 to 30 US areas, the participants were between roughly 18 and 90 years of age. V was clipped by 4 bases and J by 0 bases; unmatched bases: 7. The CDR3 sequence is 17 residues long. CDR1 is SGHRS, CDR2 YFSETQ, per germline.

The sequenced sample was PBMCs or T cells enriched from blood (not recorded which). The chain joins TRBV5-1 to TRBJ1-3, with 10 bases lining up with TRBD1. The receptor was isolated from a man between 25 and 39 years old who had recovered from COVID-19. The CDR3 DNA follows: TGCGCCAGCAGCACCGGGACAGGGGACCTCTCTGGAAACACCATATATTTT. Protein product: CASSTGTGDLSGNTIYF.